Listed below are T cell receptor beta chains from one sample, sequenced in a study of T cell changes during pregnancy in multiple sclerosis. The repertoire was sequenced with immunoSEQ multiplex PCR; TCRdb's copy has only in-frame clones and lacks some. Among 50,000 to 60,000 clones, approximately 90% were seen once, and the ten largest hold approximately 0.69%. Source: CD4+ T cells from peripheral blood mononuclear cells, taken in the first trimester of pregnancy. Source of these receptors: a female donor with multiple sclerosis, enrolled in a pregnancy study. Each CDR3 is given with its conserved first and last residue. A D gene is named only where the DNA matches it firmly. Clone size is given for some rows only: seen once, a few or many times, or a class if the clone is expanded.

CDR3nt,CDR3aa,d_gene,j_gene,v_gene,abundance
TGTGCCAGCTCTTCCCTGACAGGGGATGTGCAGTACTTC,CASSSLTGDVQYF,TRBD1,TRBJ2-7,TRBV18,few
TGTGCCAGCAGTCCCGTGGGCTCGTTACTCAATGAGCAGTTCTTC,CASSPVGSLLNEQFF,NA,TRBJ2-1,TRBV2,once
TGTGCCAGCAGCTTCGTGGGGCGCGGGGCCAACGTCCTGACTTTC,CASSFVGRGANVLTF,NA,TRBJ2-6,TRBV7-3,NA
TGTGCCAGCTCTCCCAAGCGGATGCCCCTCGGTCCTGTCACGCAGTATTTT,CASSPKRMPLGPVTQYF,NA,TRBJ2-3,TRBV18,once
TGTGCCAGCTCACTAGGAGCTCTCTATGGCTACACCTTC,CASSLGALYGYTF,NA,TRBJ1-2,TRBV18,NA
TGTGCCAGCAGTTACTCGAAGTTCTCATCGGTGGAGGGCTACACCTTC,CASSYSKFSSVEGYTF,NA,TRBJ1-2,TRBV6-5,NA
TGTGCCAGTAGTGACAGATTTAGGGAGACCCAGTACTTC,CASSDRFRETQYF,NA,TRBJ2-5,TRBV19,NA
TGTGCCAGCAGCCAATCGACGGGGGGTAGAAAAGCTTTCTTT,CASSQSTGGRKAFF,NA,TRBJ1-1,TRBV4-2,NA
TGTGCCAGCAGCTTAGAGGTTAGGGGGAATCAGCCCCAGCATTTT,CASSLEVRGNQPQHF,NA,TRBJ1-5,TRBV7-2,NA
TGTGCCAGCAGCTTGGCTCGGGACAGGGTTGGGAACACCGGGGAGCTGTTTTTT,CASSLARDRVGNTGELFF,TRBD1,TRBJ2-2,TRBV5-6,NA
TGTGCCAGCAGCTTAGATCAGGGTTCGGACGAGCAGTACTTC,CASSLDQGSDEQYF,NA,TRBJ2-7,TRBV7-2,NA
TGCGCCAGCAGCTTGGGCGGTTTCGGGGGTCTTCTCAGCACTGAAGCTTTCTTT,CASSLGGFGGLLSTEAFF,NA,TRBJ1-1,TRBV5-1,NA
TGTGCCAGCAGCCTGGGACTACACACAGATACGCAGTATTTT,CASSLGLHTDTQYF,TRBD2,TRBJ2-3,TRBV7-8,NA
TGTGCCAGCAGTTTAACGGGGGATGAGCAGTTCTTC,CASSLTGDEQFF,NA,TRBJ2-1,TRBV27,NA
TGTGCCAGCAGCTTAGACAGGACCTCCTACGAGCAGTACTTC,CASSLDRTSYEQYF,NA,TRBJ2-7,TRBV7-7,NA
TGTGCCAGCACTTGGCTAGCGGGCACCGGGGAGCTGTTTTTT,CASTWLAGTGELFF,TRBD2,TRBJ2-2,TRBV25-1,NA
TGTGCCAGCAGCCAAGTCCATGGCGGTAACTATGGCTACACCTTC,CASSQVHGGNYGYTF,NA,TRBJ1-2,TRBV14,NA
TGTGCCAGCAGCTTGCTGGCGGGTTCCTACGAGCAGTACTTC,CASSLLAGSYEQYF,NA,TRBJ2-7,TRBV5-5,NA
TGCAGTGCTCCCCAAGTAGTGGGCTACACCTTC,CSAPQVVGYTF,NA,TRBJ1-2,TRBV20-1,NA
TGTGCCAGCAGCGTAGGGGTGGGACAGGGGGCCTATGGCTACACCTTC,CASSVGVGQGAYGYTF,TRBD1,TRBJ1-2,TRBV9,NA
TGTGCCCTAATTCCTGAAGCTTTCTTT,CALIPEAFF,NA,TRBJ1-1,TRBV19,NA
TGTGCCACCAGCAGAGATATGGGGGCCAGCTCCTACGAGCAGTACTTC,CATSRDMGASSYEQYF,NA,TRBJ2-7,TRBV15,NA
TGTGCCAGCACAAGGGGACAGACGGGGGAGCAGTACTTC,CASTRGQTGEQYF,TRBD1,TRBJ2-7,TRBV6-6,NA
TGTGCCAGCAGACGGGGGGGAAATCAGCCCCAGCATTTT,CASRRGGNQPQHF,NA,TRBJ1-5,TRBV7-9,few
TGTGCCAGCAGTTCTATCGGACAGGGAGGCGACGAGCAGTACTTC,CASSSIGQGGDEQYF,TRBD1,TRBJ2-7,TRBV6-5,NA
TGTGCCAGCAGCGAAGGGGCACAGGGGGCTGGTGACACTGAAGCTTTCTTT,CASSEGAQGAGDTEAFF,NA,TRBJ1-1,TRBV21-1,NA
TGCGCCAGCAGCCTGAACGCCGGGACTAGCGGGGGCGCCCCCTTGGGAGATACGCAGTATTTT,CASSLNAGTSGGAPLGDTQYF,TRBD2,TRBJ2-3,TRBV4-3,NA
TGTGCCAGTAGTGGCCAGACAGCCAATCAGCCCCAGCATTTT,CASSGQTANQPQHF,NA,TRBJ1-5,TRBV19,NA
TGTGCCAGCAGCGCTAGACTAGCGGGGGGATCGTATGAGCAGTTCTTC,CASSARLAGGSYEQFF,TRBD2,TRBJ2-1,TRBV9,NA
TGTGCCACCGACGCAGGGAACGACTATGGCTACACCTTC,CATDAGNDYGYTF,NA,TRBJ1-2,TRBV10-3,once
TGTGCCAGCAGCACCGTAGGGACAGCTAATGAAAAACTGTTTTTT,CASSTVGTANEKLFF,TRBD1,TRBJ1-4,TRBV5-6,NA
TGTGCCACCAGCAGAGATCCGGGGGGGCGAGGGGATGAGCAGTTCTTC,CATSRDPGGRGDEQFF,TRBD2,TRBJ2-1,TRBV15,NA
TGTGCCAGTAGTCTCCCGGGTAACTATGGCTACACCTTC,CASSLPGNYGYTF,NA,TRBJ1-2,TRBV19,NA
TGTGCCAGCAGCTTGGGGTTGAACAGGGAAGCAGATACGCAGTATTTT,CASSLGLNREADTQYF,NA,TRBJ2-3,TRBV5-8,NA
TGTGCCAGCAGCTCCGTCGGGTCTGGAAACACCATATATTTT,CASSSVGSGNTIYF,NA,TRBJ1-3,TRBV7-3,NA
TGTGCCAGCAGCCAAAGACAGCTTGATGGCTACACCTTC,CASSQRQLDGYTF,NA,TRBJ1-2,TRBV7-2,NA
TGTGCCAGCAGCTTAGCGCCAGCGGGGGGCAATGAGCAGTTCTTC,CASSLAPAGGNEQFF,TRBD2,TRBJ2-1,TRBV7-2,NA
TGTGCCAGCAGCAAAGAGGTATGCTCGGAGGTCTCACCCCTCCACTTT,CASSKEVCSEVSPLHF,NA,TRBJ1-6,TRBV21-1,NA
TGCGCCAGCAGTGAGTTAACAGGGGGCAATCAGCCCCAGCATTTT,CASSELTGGNQPQHF,TRBD1,TRBJ1-5,TRBV10-2,NA
TGTGCCAGCAGCCAACCCCCAAAAACAGATACGCAGTATTTT,CASSQPPKTDTQYF,NA,TRBJ2-3,TRBV4-2,few
TGCAGCGTTGACCTCTGGGGCGCCGACTATGGCTACACCTTC,CSVDLWGADYGYTF,NA,TRBJ1-2,TRBV29-1,NA
TGTGCCAGCAGCTTAGATGGCGGCGACAGCCTATATGGCTACACCTTC,CASSLDGGDSLYGYTF,NA,TRBJ1-2,TRBV11-2,NA
TGTGCCAGCAGCTTAGCAGGGGACACTGAAGCTTTCTTT,CASSLAGDTEAFF,NA,TRBJ1-1,TRBV5-4,NA
TGTGCCAGCAAAGGCGGGGACTCCTACAATGAGCAGTTCTTC,CASKGGDSYNEQFF,NA,TRBJ2-1,TRBV2,once
TGTGCCAGCAGTGACCCCTCGGCAGGGGCGGCTGCTGGCTACACCTTC,CASSDPSAGAAAGYTF,NA,TRBJ1-2,TRBV6-4,NA
TGTGCCAGCAGTCTCTCGAACACTGAAGCTTTCTTT,CASSLSNTEAFF,NA,TRBJ1-1,TRBV6-1,NA
TGTGCCACCAGCAGAGGAGGGTTTAGCGCCGGCTACGAGCAGTACTTC,CATSRGGFSAGYEQYF,NA,TRBJ2-7,TRBV15,NA
TGTGCCTGGAGTGTAGGTTTCGGGACAGGGCGATCAGGAGGCTACACCTTC,CAWSVGFGTGRSGGYTF,TRBD1,TRBJ1-2,TRBV30,NA
TGCGCCAGCAGCTTGGTAGGAGGGGAGGATGGCTACACCTTC,CASSLVGGEDGYTF,NA,TRBJ1-2,TRBV5-1,NA
TGTGCCTGGGATGAAGGGACTAGCCGGATTTTGGGCTACGAGCAGTACTTC,CAWDEGTSRILGYEQYF,TRBD2,TRBJ2-7,TRBV30,once
TGTGCCAGCAGCGGGCGGGGGAATCTCCCCCAGCATTTT,CASSGRGNLPQHF,NA,TRBJ1-5,TRBV6-1,NA
TGTGCCAGCAGCCCCGGGGGGTTAAGGGGGGGCTACACCTTC,CASSPGGLRGGYTF,NA,TRBJ1-2,TRBV6-5,NA
TGTGCCAGCTCGGCGGGGCAGCGGGAGACCCAGTACTTC,CASSAGQRETQYF,NA,TRBJ2-5,TRBV18,NA
TGTGCCAGCAGTGAAGGGACTCTATATACCGGGGAGCTGTTTTTT,CASSEGTLYTGELFF,NA,TRBJ2-2,TRBV6-1,NA